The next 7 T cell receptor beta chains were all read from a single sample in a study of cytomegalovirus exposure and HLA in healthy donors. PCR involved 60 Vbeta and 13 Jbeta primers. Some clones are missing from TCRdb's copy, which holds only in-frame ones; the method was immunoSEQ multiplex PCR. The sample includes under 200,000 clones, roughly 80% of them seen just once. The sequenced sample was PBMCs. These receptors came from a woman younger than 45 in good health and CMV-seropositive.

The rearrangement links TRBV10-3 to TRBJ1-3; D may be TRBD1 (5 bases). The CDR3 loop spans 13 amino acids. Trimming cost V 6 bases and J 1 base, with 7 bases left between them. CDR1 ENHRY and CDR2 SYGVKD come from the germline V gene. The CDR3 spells CAIRGVSGNTIYF. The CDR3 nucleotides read TGTGCCATCAGAGGGGTTTCTGGAAACACCATATATTTT.

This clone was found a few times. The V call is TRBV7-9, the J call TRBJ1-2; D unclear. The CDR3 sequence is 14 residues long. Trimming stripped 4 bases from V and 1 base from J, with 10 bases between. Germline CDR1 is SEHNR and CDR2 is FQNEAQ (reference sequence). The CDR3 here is CASSSTTINYGYTF. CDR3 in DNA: TGTGCCAGCAGCTCAACAACTATTAACTATGGCTACACCTTC.

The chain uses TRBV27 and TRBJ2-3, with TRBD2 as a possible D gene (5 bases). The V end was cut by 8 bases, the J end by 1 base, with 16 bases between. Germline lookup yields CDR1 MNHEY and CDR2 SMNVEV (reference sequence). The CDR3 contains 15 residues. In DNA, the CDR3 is TGTGCCAGCGGAATACCATTGAGGGGCACAGATACGCAGTATTTT. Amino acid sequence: CASGIPLRGTDTQYF.

The CDR3 reads CASSGLTGQETQYF. The CDR3 DNA sequence: TGTGCCAGCAGTGGACTGACGGGTCAAGAGACCCAGTACTTC. V and J are TRBV2 and TRBJ2-5; the D is unclear. The CDR3 contains 14 residues. Germline V gene data show CDR1 as SNHLY and CDR2 as FYNNEI. Trimming pared 4 bases from V and 2 bases from J, leaving 11 bases between.

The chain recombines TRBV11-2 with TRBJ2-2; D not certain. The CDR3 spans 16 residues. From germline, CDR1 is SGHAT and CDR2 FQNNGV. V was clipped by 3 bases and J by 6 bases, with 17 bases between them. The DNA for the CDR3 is TGTGCCAGCAGCTTGGGTGGAGCAGCGATCCCCGGGGAGCTGTTTTTT. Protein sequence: CASSLGGAAIPGELFF.

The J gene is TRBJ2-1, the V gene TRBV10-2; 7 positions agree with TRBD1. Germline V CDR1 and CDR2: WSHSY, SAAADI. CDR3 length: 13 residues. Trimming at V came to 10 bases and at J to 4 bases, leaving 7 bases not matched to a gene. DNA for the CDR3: TGCGCCACCCAGCCGGACAGGTACAATGAGCAGTTCTTC. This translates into CATQPDRYNEQFF.

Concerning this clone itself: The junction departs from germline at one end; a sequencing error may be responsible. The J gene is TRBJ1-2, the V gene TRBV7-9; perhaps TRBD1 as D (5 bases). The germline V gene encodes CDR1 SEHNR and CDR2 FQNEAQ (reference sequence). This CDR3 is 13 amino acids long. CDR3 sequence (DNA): TGTTCCAGCAGCTTAGATTCGCCAGGGGGCTACACCTTC. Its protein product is CSSSLDSPGGYTF.